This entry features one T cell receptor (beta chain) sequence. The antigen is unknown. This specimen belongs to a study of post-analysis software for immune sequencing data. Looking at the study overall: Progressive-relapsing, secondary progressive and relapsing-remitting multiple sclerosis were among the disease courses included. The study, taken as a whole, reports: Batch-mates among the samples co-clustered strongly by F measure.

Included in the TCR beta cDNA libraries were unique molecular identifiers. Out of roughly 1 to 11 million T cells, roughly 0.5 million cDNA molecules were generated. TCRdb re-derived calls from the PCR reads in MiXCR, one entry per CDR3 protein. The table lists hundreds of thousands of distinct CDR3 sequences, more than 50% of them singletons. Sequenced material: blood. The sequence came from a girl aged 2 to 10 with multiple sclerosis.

For the CDR3, the DNA is TGTGCCAGCAGCCACACTATGGCTAGGGCCACCTACGAGCAGTACTTC. Residues: CASSHTMARATYEQYF. The chain has TRBV3-1 and TRBJ2-7; no firm D call. Per germline, CDR1 LGHDT and CDR2 YNNKEL (reference sequence). V was shortened by 3 bases and J by 2 bases, with 17 bases between the two germline ends. The CDR3 is 16 amino acids.